Each of the 6 T cell receptor beta chains below was sequenced from the same sample in a study of cytomegalovirus exposure and HLA in healthy donors. The primer mix had 60 Vbeta and 13 Jbeta primers. Sequencing was performed with immunoSEQ multiplex PCR; in TCRdb, only in-frame clones are kept and a portion is missing. This table holds 180,000 or so clones, approximately 9.5% found once. Sequencing input: PBMCs. These TCRs come from a woman in her thirties in good health and CMV-seropositive.

This clone was seen more than once but under ten times. The rearrangement uses TRBV9 and TRBJ2-1; D is uncertain. The CDR3 extends over 12 amino acids. V was shortened by 0 bases and J by 7 bases, with 5 bases between the two germline ends. Germline V CDR1 and CDR2: SGDLS, YYNGEE. The CDR3 region has the DNA TGTGCCAGCAGCGTAGTTTCGAATGAGCAGTTCTTC. As protein: CASSVVSNEQFF.

This clone was seen only a few times. The CDR3 region has the DNA TGTGCCAGCAGTACCGGACTTGACCTCCAAGAGACCCAGTACTTC. Its translation is CASSTGLDLQETQYF. This chain uses TRBV2 with TRBJ2-5; TRBD2 might be the D (5 bases). The V gene lost 5 bases and the J gene lost 1 base, with 14 bases spanning the gap. From germline, CDR1 is SNHLY and CDR2 FYNNEI. The CDR3 contains 15 residues.

This clone was detected a few times. The chain carries TRBV2 and TRBJ2-1; 9 bases fit TRBD2. Germline-derived CDR1 and CDR2 are SNHLY and FYNNEI. The CDR3 runs to 14 residues. V lost 8 bases to trimming and J lost 4 bases; unmatched junction nucleotides: 6. The CDR3 protein is CASQEREAYNEQFF. CDR3 in DNA: TGTGCCAGCCAAGAGCGGGAGGCTTACAATGAGCAGTTCTTC.

V gene TRBV30 combines with J gene TRBJ2-2; 13 bases align to TRBD2. Per the germline V gene, CDR1 is GTSNPN and CDR2 is SVGIG (reference sequence). The CDR3 sequence is 17 residues long. With V trimmed by 7 bases and J by 4 bases, 12 bases remained unmatched. The CDR3 sequence: CASTGPGTSGVTGELFF. The CDR3 coding sequence is TGTGCCTCTACAGGGCCCGGGACTAGCGGGGTCACCGGGGAGCTGTTTTTT.

The V gene is TRBV19, the J gene TRBJ2-3; 7 nucleotides match TRBD1. The germline V gene has CDR1 LNHDA and CDR2 SQIVND (reference sequence). V lost 6 bases, J lost 7 bases, and 4 bases stayed unmatched. This CDR3 region has 12 residues. In DNA form, the CDR3 reads TGTGCCAGTAGCGAGGGGGCCTATACGCAGTATTTT. Amino acids: CASSEGAYTQYF.

The chain is built from TRBV27 and TRBJ1-2; 11 nucleotides align to TRBD1. This CDR3 has 17 residues. Germline V gene data show CDR1 as MNHEY and CDR2 as SMNVEV (reference sequence). Trimming at V came to 2 bases and at J to 3 bases, leaving 8 bases not matched to a gene. Written as DNA, the CDR3 is TGTGCCAGCAGTTTAAAGGACAGGGGGCAGGGATACTATGGCTACACCTTC. Amino acids: CASSLKDRGQGYYGYTF.